Listed here are 3 T cell receptor beta chains from one sample, sequenced in a study of shared clonotypes between healthy human individuals. Profiled with immunoSEQ multiplex PCR; TCRdb holds only in-frame clones, not every one. The repertoire holds about 800,000 clones, about 96% seen once, with about 0.21% in the top ten. It was CD45RO-negative cells, positively selected for CCR7, that made up naive CD8 cells, with terminally differentiated effector memory CD45RA+ cells excluded. Sequencing was done on a sample of naive CD8+ T cells sorted from blood. The receptors were sampled from a man aged 25-45 years in good health.

This clone was detected only once. This rearrangement joins TRBV29-1 to TRBJ2-2; TRBD2 matches at 11 bases. V lost 0 bases to trimming and J lost 1 base; unmatched junction nucleotides: 7. Per germline, CDR1 SQVTM and CDR2 ANQGSEA. The CDR3 has 18 amino acids. The CDR3 loop reads CSVEDRSGRDKNTGELFF. DNA for the CDR3: TGCAGCGTTGAAGATCGTAGCGGGAGGGACAAGAACACCGGGGAGCTGTTTTTT.

The chain links TRBV10-3 to TRBJ2-7, with TRBD2 identical over 7 bases. The CDR3 has 14 amino acids. With V trimmed by 4 bases and J by 6 bases, 9 bases remained unmatched. Germline assignment: CDR1 ENHRY and CDR2 SYGVKD. CDR3 bases: TGTGCCATCAGTGCGGCGCGGGAGAAAGGCGAGCAGTACTTC. Protein product: CAISAAREKGEQYF.

This clone was counted only a few times. The same CDR3 is also encoded by other DNA sequences in this sample. V is TRBV7-6 and J is TRBJ2-7, with D unclear. CDR3 length: 14 amino acids. Germline V gene lookup returns CDR1 SGHVS and CDR2 FNYEAQ. V was cut by 1 base and J by 1 base, with 8 bases left in between. CDR3 DNA sequence: TGTGCCAGCAGCTTAGGGTCGGATTCCTACGAGCAGTACTTC. Amino acids: CASSLGSDSYEQYF.